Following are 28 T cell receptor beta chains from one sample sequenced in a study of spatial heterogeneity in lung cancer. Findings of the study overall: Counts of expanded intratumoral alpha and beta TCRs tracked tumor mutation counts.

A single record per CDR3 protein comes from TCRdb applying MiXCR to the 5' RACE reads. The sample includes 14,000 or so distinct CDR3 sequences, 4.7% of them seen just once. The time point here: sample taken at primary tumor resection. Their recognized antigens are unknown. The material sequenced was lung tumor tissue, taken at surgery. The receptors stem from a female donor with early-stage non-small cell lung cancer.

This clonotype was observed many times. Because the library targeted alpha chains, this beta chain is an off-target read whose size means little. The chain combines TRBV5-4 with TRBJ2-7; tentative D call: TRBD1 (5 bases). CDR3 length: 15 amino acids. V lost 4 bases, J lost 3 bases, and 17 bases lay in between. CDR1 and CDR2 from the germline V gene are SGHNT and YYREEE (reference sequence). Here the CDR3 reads CASSAREMSNYEQYF. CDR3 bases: TGTGCCAGCAGCGCCAGGGAAATGAGTAACTACGAGCAGTACTTC.

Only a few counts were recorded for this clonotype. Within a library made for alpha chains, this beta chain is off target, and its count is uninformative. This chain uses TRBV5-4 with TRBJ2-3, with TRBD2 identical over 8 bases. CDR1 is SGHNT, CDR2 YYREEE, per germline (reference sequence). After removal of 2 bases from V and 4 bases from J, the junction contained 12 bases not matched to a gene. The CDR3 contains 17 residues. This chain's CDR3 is CASSLALAGPWADTQYF. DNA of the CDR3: TGTGCCAGCAGCTTAGCGTTAGCGGGGCCGTGGGCAGATACGCAGTATTTT.

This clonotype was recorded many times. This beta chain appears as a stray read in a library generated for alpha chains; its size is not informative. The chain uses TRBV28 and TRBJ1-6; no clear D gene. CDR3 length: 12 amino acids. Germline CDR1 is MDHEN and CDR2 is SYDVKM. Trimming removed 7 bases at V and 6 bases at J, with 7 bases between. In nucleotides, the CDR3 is TGTGCCAGCACTCCTGGTAATTCACCCCTCCACTTT. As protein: CASTPGNSPLHF.

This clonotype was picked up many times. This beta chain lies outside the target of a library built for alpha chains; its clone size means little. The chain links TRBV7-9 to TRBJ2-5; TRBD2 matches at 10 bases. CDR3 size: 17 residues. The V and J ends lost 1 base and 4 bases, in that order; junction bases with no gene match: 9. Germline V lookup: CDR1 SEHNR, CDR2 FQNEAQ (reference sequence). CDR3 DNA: TGTGCCAGCAGCTTAGGGTCCCTAGCGGGGGATCCAGAGACCCAGTACTTC. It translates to CASSLGSLAGDPETQYF.

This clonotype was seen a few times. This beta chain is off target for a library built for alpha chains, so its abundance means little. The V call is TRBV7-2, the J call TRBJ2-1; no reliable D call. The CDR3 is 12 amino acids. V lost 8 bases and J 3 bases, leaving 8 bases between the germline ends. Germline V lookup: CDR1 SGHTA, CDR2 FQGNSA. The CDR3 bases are TGTGCCAGCGGATTTAGCTACAATGAGCAGTTCTTC. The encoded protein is CASGFSYNEQFF. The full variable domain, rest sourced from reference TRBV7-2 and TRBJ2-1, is GAGVSQSPSNKVTEKGKDVELRCDPISGHTALYWYRQSLGQGLEFLIYFQGNSAPDKSGLPSDRFSAERTGGSVSTLTIQRTQQEDSAVYLCASGFSYNEQFFGPGTRLTVL.

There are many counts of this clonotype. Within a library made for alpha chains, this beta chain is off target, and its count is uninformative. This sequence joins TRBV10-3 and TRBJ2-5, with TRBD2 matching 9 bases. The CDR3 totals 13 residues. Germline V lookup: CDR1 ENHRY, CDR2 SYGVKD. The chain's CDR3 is CAAGLAGQETQYF. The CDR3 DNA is TGTGCTGCTGGGCTAGCGGGACAAGAGACCCAGTACTTC.

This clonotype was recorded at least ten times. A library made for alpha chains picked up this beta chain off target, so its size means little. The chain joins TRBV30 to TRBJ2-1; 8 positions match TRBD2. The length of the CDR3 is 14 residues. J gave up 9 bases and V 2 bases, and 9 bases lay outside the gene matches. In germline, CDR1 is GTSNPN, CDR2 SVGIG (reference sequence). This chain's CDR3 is CAWSLGLAAGEQFF. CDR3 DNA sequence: TGTGCCTGGAGTCTCGGACTAGCCGCGGGTGAGCAGTTCTTC.

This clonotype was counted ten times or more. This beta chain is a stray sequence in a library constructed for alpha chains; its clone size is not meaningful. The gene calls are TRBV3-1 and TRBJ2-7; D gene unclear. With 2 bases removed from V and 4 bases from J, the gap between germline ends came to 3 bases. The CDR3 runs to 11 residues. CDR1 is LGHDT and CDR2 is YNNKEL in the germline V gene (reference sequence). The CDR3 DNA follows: TGTGCCAGCAGCCAACTGTACGAGCAGTACTTC. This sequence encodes CASSQLYEQYF.

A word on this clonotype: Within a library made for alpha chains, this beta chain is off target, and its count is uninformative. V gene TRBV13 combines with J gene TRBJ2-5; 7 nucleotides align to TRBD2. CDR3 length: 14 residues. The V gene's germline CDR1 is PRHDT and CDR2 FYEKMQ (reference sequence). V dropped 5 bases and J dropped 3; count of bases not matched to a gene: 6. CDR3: CASSPGGGEETQYF. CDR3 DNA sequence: TGTGCCAGCAGCCCAGGCGGGGGAGAAGAGACCCAGTACTTC.

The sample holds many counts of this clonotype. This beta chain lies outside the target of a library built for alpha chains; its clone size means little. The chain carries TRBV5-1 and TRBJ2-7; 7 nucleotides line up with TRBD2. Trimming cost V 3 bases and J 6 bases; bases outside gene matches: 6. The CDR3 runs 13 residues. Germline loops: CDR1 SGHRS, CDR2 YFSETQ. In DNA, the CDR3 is TGCGCCAGCAGCTCGGACGTAGCGGGCGAGCAGTACTTC. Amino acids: CASSSDVAGEQYF.

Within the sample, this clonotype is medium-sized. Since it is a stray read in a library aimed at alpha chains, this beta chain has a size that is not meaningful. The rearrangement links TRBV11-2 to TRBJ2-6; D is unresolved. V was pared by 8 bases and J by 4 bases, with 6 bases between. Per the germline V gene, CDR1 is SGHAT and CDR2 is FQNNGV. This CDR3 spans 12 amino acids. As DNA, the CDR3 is TGTGCCAGCGGTCCCGGGGCCAACGTCCTGACTTTC. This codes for CASGPGANVLTF.

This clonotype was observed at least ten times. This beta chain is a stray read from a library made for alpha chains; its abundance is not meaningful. The CDR3 protein is CASSLGGTREKLFF. The CDR3 DNA is TGTGCCAGCAGTTTAGGCGGCACGAGAGAAAAACTGTTTTTT. The rearrangement uses TRBV12-3 or TRBV12-4 and TRBJ1-4; D is undetermined. This CDR3 comprises 14 residues. The V and J ends lost 1 base and 8 bases respectively, with 11 bases between them.

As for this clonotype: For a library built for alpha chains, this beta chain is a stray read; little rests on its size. CDR3 DNA sequence: TGTGCCAGCAGCACCGTAACAGGGTTCGGAGATACGCAGTATTTT. It encodes CASSTVTGFGDTQYF. The rearrangement links TRBV7-8 to TRBJ2-3, with TRBD1 as a possible D gene (6 bases). Germline values: CDR1 SGHVS, CDR2 FQNEAQ. This CDR3 contains 15 residues. V gave up 5 bases and J gave up 5 bases, with 17 bases separating them.

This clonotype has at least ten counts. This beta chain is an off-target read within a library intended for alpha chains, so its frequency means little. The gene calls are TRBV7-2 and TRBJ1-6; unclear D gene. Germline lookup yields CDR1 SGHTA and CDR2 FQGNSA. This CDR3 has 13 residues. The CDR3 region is CASGESYNSPLHF. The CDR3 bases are TGTGCTAGCGGGGAATCCTATAATTCACCCCTCCACTTT.

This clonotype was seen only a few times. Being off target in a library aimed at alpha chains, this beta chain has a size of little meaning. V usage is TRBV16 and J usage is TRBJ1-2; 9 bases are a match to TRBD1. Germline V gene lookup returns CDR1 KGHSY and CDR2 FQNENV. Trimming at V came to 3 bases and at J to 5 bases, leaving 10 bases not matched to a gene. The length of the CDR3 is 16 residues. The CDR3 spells CASSHLGQGRDYGYTF. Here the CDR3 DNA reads TGTGCCAGCAGCCACTTGGGACAGGGAAGGGATTATGGCTACACCTTC.

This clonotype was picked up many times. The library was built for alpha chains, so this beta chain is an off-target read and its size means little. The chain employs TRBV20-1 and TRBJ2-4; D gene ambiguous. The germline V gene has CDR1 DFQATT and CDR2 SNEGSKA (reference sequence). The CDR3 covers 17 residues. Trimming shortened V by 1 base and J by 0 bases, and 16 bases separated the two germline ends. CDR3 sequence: CSARGPTGRIAKNIQYF. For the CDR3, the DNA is TGCAGTGCTAGAGGACCGACTGGGCGGATAGCCAAAAACATTCAGTACTTC.

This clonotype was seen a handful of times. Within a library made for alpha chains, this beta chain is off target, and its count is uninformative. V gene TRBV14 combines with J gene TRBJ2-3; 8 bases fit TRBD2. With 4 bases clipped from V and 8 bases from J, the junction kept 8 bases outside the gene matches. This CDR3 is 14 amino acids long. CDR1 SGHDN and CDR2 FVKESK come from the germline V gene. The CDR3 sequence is CASSLRLSGGTQYF. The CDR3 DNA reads TGTGCCAGCAGCCTCCGACTCAGCGGGGGTACGCAGTATTTT.

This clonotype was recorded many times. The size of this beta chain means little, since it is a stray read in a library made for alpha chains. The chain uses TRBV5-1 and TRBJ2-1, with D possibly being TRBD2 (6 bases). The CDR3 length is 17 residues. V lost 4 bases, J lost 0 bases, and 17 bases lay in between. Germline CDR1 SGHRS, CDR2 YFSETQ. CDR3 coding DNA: TGCGCCAGCAGCATTATGGCCGGGACTTCCTCCTACAATGAGCAGTTCTTC. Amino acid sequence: CASSIMAGTSSYNEQFF.

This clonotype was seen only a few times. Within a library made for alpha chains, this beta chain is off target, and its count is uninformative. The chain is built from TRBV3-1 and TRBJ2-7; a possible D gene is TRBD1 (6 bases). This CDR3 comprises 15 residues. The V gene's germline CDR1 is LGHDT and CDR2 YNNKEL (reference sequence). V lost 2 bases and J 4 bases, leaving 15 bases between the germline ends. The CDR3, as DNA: TGTGCCAGCAGCCAAACTATGACAGGAGGATACGAGCAGTACTTC. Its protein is CASSQTMTGGYEQYF.

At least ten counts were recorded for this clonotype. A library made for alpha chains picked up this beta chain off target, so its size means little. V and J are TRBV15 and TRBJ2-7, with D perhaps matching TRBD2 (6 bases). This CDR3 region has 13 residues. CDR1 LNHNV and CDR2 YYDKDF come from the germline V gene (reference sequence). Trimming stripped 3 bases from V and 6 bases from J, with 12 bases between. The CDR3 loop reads CATSRTGTSEQYF. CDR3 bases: TGTGCCACCAGCAGGACGGGGACTTCCGAGCAGTACTTC.

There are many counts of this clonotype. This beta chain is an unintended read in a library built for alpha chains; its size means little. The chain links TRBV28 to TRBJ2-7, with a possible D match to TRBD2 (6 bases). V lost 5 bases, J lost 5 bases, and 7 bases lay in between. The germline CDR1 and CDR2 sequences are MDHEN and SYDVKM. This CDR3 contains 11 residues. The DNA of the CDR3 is TGTGCCAGCAGTGCTAGCGACGAGCAGTACTTC. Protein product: CASSASDEQYF.

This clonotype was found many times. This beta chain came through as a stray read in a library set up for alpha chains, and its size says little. CDR3 bases: TGTGCCACCAGCAGAGACCCCGGGACAGGAGAAGAGACCCAGTACTTC. Encoded protein: CATSRDPGTGEETQYF. The gene calls are TRBV15 and TRBJ2-5, with TRBD1 identical over 8 bases. The CDR3 contains 16 residues. Germline assignment: CDR1 LNHNV and CDR2 YYDKDF (reference sequence). After removal of 0 bases from V and 3 bases from J, the junction contained 6 bases not matched to a gene.

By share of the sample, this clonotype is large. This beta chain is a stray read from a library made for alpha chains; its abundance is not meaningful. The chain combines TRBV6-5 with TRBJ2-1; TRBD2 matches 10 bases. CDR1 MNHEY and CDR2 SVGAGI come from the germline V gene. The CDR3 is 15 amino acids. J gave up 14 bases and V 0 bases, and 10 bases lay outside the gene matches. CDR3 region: CASSYSPGLAGVKFF. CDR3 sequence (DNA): TGTGCCAGCAGTTACTCGCCAGGGCTAGCGGGGGTGAAGTTCTTC.

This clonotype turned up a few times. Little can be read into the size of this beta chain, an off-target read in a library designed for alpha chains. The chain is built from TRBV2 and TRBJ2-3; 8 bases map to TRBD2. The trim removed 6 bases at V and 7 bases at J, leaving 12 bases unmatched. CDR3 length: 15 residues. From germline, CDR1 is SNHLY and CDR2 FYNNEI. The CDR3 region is CASRKSSGEGNTQYF. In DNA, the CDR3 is TGTGCCAGCAGAAAAAGTAGCGGGGAAGGAAATACGCAGTATTTT.

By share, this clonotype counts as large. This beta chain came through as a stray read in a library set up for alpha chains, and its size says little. The CDR3 DNA reads as TGCGCCAGCAGCCAAGATGGTCGGGATTCACCCCTCCACTTT. Its protein product is CASSQDGRDSPLHF. The chain uses TRBV4-3 and TRBJ1-6; no firm D call. The V end was cut by 0 bases, the J end by 8 bases, with 8 bases between. The CDR3 has 14 amino acids. Germline values: CDR1 LGHNA, CDR2 YSLEER.

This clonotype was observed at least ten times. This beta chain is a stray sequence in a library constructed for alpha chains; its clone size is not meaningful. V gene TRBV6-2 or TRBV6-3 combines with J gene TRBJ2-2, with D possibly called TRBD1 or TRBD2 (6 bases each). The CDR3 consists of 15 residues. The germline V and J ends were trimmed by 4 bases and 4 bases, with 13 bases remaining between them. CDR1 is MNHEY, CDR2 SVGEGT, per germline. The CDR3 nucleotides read TGTGCCAGCAGTTCCCGGGGGCCTGTCACCGGGGAGCTGTTTTTT. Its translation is CASSSRGPVTGELFF.

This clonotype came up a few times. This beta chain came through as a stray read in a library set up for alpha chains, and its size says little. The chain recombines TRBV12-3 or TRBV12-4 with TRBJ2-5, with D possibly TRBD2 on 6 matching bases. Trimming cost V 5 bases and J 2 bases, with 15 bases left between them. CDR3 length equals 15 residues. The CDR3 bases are TGTGCCAGCAGTGACCGGGACTTCGAGCAAGAGACCCAGTACTTC. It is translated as CASSDRDFEQETQYF.

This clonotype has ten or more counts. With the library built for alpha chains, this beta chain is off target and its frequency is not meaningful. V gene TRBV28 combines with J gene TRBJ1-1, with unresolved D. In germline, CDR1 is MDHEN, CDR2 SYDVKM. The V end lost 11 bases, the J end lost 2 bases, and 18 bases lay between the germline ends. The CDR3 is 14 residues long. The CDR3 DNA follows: TGTGCCTGTCGTCTCGAGGGCGTTAACACTGAAGCTTTCTTT. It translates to CACRLEGVNTEAFF.